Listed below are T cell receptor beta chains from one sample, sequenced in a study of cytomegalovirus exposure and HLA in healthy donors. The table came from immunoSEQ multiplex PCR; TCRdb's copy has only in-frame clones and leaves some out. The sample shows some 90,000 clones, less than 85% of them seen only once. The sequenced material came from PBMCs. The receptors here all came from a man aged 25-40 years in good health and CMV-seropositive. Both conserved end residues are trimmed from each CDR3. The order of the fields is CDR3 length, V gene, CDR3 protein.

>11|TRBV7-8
ASSSLVTGELF
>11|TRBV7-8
ASSLTGNTEAF
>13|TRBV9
ASSSRGVDIRGYT
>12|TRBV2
ASSEQGYNYGYT
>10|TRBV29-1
SVEDASYEQY
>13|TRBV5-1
ASSQGVGANYGYT
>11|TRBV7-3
ASSPTGSTEAF
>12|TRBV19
ASSKRTGYYGYT
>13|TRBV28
ASSFYRGANYGYT
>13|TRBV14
ASSQGQGSPYEQY
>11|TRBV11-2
ASSLDPRNTIY
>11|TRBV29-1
SAEGLAEETQY
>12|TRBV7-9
AYWDFSGANVLT
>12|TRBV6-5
ASSFSRTGSGYT
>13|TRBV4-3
ASSRGDKPTGELF
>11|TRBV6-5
ASSYSRGDGYT
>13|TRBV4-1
ASSQGQASTGELF
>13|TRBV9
ASSVQGRNTGELF
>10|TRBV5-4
ASSPGGTEAF
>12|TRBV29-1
SVSVGGGNQPQH
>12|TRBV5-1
ASSQKQGGTEAF
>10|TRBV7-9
ASDGGGTEAF
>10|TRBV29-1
SVRTGGTEAF
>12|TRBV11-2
ASSLSMNTGELF
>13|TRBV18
ASSPETGGAYGYT
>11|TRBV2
ASDAAAPYEQY
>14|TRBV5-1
ASSPGSNLANTEAF
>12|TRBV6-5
ASSSTTGIYGYT
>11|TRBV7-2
ASSSGGQTEAF
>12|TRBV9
ASSGAGGYNEQF
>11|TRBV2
ASSGTGSGELF
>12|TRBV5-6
ASSADRGYSPLH
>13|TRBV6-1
ASSPPSRTNEKLF
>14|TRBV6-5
ASSYAGLNMNTEAF
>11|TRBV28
ASRIGSGNEQF
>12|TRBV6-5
ASSLRDSNQPQH
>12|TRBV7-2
ASSLTSGAYEQY
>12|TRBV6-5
ASSYRQAHQPQH
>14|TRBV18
ASSPSGTVRVTEAF
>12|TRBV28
ASSGAGAADTQY
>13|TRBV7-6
ASSFLRDRVAEAF
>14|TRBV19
ASRRLAGGPGDTQY
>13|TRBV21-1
ASSKWDRGSSPLH
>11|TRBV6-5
ASIDPLNEKLF
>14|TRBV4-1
ASSYRPTGEPGELF